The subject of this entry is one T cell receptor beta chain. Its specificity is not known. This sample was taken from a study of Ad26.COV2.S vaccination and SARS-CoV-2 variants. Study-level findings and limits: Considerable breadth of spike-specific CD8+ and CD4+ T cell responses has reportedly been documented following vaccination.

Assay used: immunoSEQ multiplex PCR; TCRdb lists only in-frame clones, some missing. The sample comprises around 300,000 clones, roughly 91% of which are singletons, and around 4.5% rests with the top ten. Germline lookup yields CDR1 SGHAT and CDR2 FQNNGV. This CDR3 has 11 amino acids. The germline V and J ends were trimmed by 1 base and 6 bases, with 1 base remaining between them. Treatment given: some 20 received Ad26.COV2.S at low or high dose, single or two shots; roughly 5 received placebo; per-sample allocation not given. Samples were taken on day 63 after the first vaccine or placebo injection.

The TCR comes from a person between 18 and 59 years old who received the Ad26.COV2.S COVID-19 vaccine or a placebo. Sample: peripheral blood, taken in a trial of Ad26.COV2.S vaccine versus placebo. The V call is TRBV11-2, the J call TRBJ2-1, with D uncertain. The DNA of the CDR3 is TGTGCCAGCAGCTTAGCCAATGAGCAGTTCTTC. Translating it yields CASSLANEQFF.